This T cell receptor beta chain was identified during a study of PD-L1 blockade in urothelial cancer. On the study more broadly: Analysis of the blood was performed 3 weeks (second dose) and 6 weeks after treatment start.

Measured with immunoSEQ multiplex PCR; TCRdb has only the in-frame clones, and not every one. The sample contains about 20,000 clones, around 90% of which appear only once. Diagnoses among patients were locally advanced or metastatic urothelial carcinoma. CDR3 length equals 18 residues. The V and J ends lost 3 bases and 0 bases respectively, with 22 bases between them. Germline V gene sequence: CDR1 SGDLS, CDR2 YYNGEE. The origin of this receptor is a man aged 50-60 years with urothelial cancer. This sample comprised PBMCs, obtained around atezolizumab (anti-PD-L1) treatment. The chain has TRBV9 and TRBJ2-7, with D possibly matching TRBD1 (6 bases). The CDR3 DNA follows: TGTGCCAGCAGCGCTGATTCCGGGACACCATTTAACTCCTACGAGCAGTACTTC. Translation: CASSADSGTPFNSYEQYF.